This T cell receptor (beta chain) was retrieved from a study of blood T cell repertoires in COVID-19. Across the whole study: COVID-19 samples from acute and convalescent phases originated in the United States, Italy and Spain.

As originally analysed: Estimation of nucleated cell counts was performed using reference gene primer amplification. The assay was immunoSEQ multiplex PCR, and TCRdb's table has in-frame clones only and misses some. The DNA was the basis for D and trimming; V, J and clone size are from that table. Among 150,000 or so clones listed, 70% to 80% were seen once. Unmatched junction bases numbered 12, after V lost 4 bases and J lost 4 bases. Germline V CDR1 and CDR2: SGHTA, FQGNSA. This CDR3 has 17 residues. V gene TRBV7-2 combines with J gene TRBJ2-1, with 8 bases identical to TRBD1. This clonotype was sampled from a woman in her 50s with active or convalescent COVID-19. Sequenced input: peripheral blood. The CDR3 here is CASSSTGALVPYNEQFF. The CDR3 region has the DNA TGTGCCAGCAGCTCGACAGGGGCTCTGGTACCATACAATGAGCAGTTCTTC.